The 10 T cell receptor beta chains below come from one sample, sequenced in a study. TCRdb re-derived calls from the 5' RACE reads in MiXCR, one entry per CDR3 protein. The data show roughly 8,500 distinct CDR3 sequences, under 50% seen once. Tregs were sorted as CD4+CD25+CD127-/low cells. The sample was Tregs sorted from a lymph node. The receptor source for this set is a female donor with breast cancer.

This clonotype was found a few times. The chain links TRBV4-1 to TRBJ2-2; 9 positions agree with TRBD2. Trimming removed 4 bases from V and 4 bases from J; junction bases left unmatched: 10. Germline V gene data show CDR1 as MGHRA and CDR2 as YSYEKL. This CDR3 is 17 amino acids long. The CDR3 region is CASSLRGRDQLTGELFF. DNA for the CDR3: TGCGCCAGCAGCCTCCGCGGGAGGGACCAACTCACCGGGGAGCTGTTTTTT.

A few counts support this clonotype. CDR3 amino acids: CASDLSGTGELFF. The CDR3 region has the DNA TGTGCCTCGGACCTCTCTGGGACCGGGGAGCTGTTTTTT. V gene TRBV30 combines with J gene TRBJ2-2; D unclear. This CDR3 is 13 amino acids long. Trimming pared 7 bases from V and 5 bases from J, leaving 14 bases between. The germline V gene has CDR1 GTSNPN and CDR2 SVGIG (reference sequence).

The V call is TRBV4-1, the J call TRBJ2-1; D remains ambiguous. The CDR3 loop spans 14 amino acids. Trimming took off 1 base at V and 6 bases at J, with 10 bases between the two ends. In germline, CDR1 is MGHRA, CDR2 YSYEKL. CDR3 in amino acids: CASSQGPLPNEQFF. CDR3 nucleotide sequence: TGCGCCAGCAGCCAAGGGCCGCTACCCAATGAGCAGTTCTTC.

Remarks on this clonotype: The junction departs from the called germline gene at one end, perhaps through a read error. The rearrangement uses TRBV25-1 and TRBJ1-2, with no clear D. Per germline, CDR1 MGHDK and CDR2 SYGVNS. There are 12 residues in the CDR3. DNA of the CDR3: TGTGCCAGTAGTGATGGAGGACATGGCTACACCTTC. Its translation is CASSDGGHGYTF.

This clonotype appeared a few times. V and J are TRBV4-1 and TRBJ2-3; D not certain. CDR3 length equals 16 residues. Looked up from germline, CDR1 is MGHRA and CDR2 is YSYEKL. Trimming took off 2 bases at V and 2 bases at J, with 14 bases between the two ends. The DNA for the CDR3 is TGCGCCAGCAGCCAATCCGGTCGCCTAGTCACAGATACGCAGTATTTT. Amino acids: CASSQSGRLVTDTQYF.

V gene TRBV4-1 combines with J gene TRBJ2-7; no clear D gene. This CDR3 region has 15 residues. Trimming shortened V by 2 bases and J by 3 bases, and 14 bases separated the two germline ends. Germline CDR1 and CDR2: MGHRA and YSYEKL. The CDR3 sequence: CASSQSKAAIYEQYF. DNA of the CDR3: TGCGCCAGCAGCCAAAGCAAAGCCGCCATCTACGAGCAGTACTTC.

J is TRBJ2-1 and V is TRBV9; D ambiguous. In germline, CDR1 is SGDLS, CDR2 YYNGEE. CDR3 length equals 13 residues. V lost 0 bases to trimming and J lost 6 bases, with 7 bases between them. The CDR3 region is CASSVATGNEQFF. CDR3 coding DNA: TGTGCCAGCAGCGTAGCTACGGGCAATGAGCAGTTCTTC.

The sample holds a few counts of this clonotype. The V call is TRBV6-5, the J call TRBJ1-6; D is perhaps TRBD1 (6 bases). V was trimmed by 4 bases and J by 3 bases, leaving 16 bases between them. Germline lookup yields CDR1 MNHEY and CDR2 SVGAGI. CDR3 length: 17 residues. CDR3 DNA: TGTGCCAGCAGTTCGGCGGGACACGTTTACTATAATTCACCCCTCCACTTT. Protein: CASSSAGHVYYNSPLHF.

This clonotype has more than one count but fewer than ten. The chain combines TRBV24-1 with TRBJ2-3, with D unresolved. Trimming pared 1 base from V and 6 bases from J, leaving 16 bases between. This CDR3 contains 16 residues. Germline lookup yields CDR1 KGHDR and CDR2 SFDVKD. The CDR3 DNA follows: TGTGCCACCAGTGATTTAAGAGCGAGTGGAATGGATACGCAGTATTTT. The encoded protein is CATSDLRASGMDTQYF.

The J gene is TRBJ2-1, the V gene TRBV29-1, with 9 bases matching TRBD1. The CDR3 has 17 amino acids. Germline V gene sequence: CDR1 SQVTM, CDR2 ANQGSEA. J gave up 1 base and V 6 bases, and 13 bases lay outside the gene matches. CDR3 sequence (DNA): TGCAGCGTCCCCACTCCGGGACAGGGTAGTTCCTACAATGAGCAGTTCTTC. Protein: CSVPTPGQGSSYNEQFF.